Each of the 29 T cell receptor beta chains below was sequenced from the same sample in a study of T cell repertoires in cytomegalovirus infection. Each CDR3 protein gets one entry after TCRdb re-called the reads with MiXCR. The table has a few hundred thousand distinct CDR3 sequences, about 34% seen once. No antigen has been assigned to these receptors. This material consisted of cultured PBMCs, taken from culture after CMV antigen stimulation. All receptors come from a human donor in good health (CMV status not recorded). Some clones in this sample may be carry-over from other donors' samples.

In this sample, this clonotype turned up many times. The rearrangement uses TRBV7-8 and TRBJ2-1; tentatively, D is TRBD1 or TRBD2 (5 bases each). This CDR3 region has 13 residues. The germline V and J ends were trimmed by 0 bases and 11 bases, with 11 bases remaining between them. Germline V gives CDR1 SGHVS, CDR2 FQNEAQ. CDR3 DNA sequence: TGTGCCAGCAGCTTAGCTTGGGGACCTCAGCAGTTCTTC. It codes for CASSLAWGPQQFF.

This clonotype was seen a few times. The gene calls are TRBV7-9 and TRBJ2-7; 8 bases match TRBD1. J was trimmed by 7 bases and V by 2 bases; bases with no gene match: 10. The CDR3 totals 15 residues. Germline CDR1 reads SEHNR; CDR2 reads FQNEAQ (reference sequence). In DNA form, the CDR3 reads TGTGCCAGCAGCTTAACCGGGACAGGTCGCCAGGAGCAGTACTTC. It is translated as CASSLTGTGRQEQYF.

V usage is TRBV7-9 and J usage is TRBJ1-6, with 7 nucleotides matching TRBD1. This CDR3 contains 15 residues. CDR1 and CDR2 (germline): SEHNR, FQNEAQ (reference sequence). Unmatched junction bases numbered 5, after V lost 5 bases and J lost 4 bases. Here the CDR3 DNA reads TGTGCCAGCAGCGCCTGGGGACAGTATAATTCACCCCTCCACTTT. It translates to CASSAWGQYNSPLHF.

This clonotype has a handful of counts. V is TRBV28 and J is TRBJ2-2; the D call may be TRBD1 or TRBD2 (6 bases each). The V and J ends lost 6 bases and 5 bases respectively, with 13 bases between them. The germline V gene has CDR1 MDHEN and CDR2 SYDVKM. This CDR3 contains 14 residues. The CDR3 nucleotides read TGTGCCAGCAGCAACACAGGGAGGACCGGGGAGCTGTTTTTT. It translates to CASSNTGRTGELFF.

In its sample, this clonotype was seen many times. The chain carries TRBV6-5 and TRBJ1-1, with TRBD1 as a possible D gene (5 bases). This CDR3 is built from 18 residues. Germline CDR1 reads MNHEY; CDR2 reads SVGAGI. V dropped 8 bases and J dropped 0 bases, with 25 bases sitting between them. In DNA, the CDR3 is TGTGCCAGCGCGGGGCAGGGCGGGAGCGAGTACGTGAACACTGAAGCTTTCTTT. Protein product: CASAGQGGSEYVNTEAFF.

V and J are TRBV7-3 and TRBJ2-1; D might be TRBD2 (5 bases). In germline, CDR1 is SGHTA, CDR2 FQGTGA. V gave up 6 bases and J gave up 6 bases, with 9 bases separating them. The CDR3 consists of 12 residues. CDR3 DNA sequence: TGTGCCAGCAGTCCTGCGGGCAATGAGCAGTTCTTC. It codes for CASSPAGNEQFF.

This chain joins TRBV19 and TRBJ1-1, with D possibly being TRBD1 (5 bases). The V end lost 4 bases, the J end lost 7 bases, and 13 bases lay between the germline ends. This CDR3 has 13 residues. Looked up from germline, CDR1 is LNHDA and CDR2 is SQIVND (reference sequence). The CDR3 spells CASSKGSDNEAFF. CDR3 in DNA: TGTGCCAGTAGTAAGGGGTCGGACAATGAAGCTTTCTTT.

This clonotype was counted at least ten times. The V gene is TRBV7-2, the J gene TRBJ2-7, with 7 bases lining up with TRBD2. The CDR3 has 21 residues. Germline trimming cut 7 bases from V and 1 base from J; bases unmatched to any gene: 28. Per the germline V gene, CDR1 is SGHTA and CDR2 is FQGNSA. The CDR3 nucleotides read TGTGCCAGCACCCCCCGAGTTGAAGGGGACTATACGCGTCACCCTTCCTACGAGCAGTACTTC. It specifies CASTPRVEGDYTRHPSYEQYF.

The gene calls are TRBV12-3 or TRBV12-4 and TRBJ2-1, with D unresolved. Trimming removed 2 bases at V and 2 bases at J, with 13 bases between. The CDR3 totals 16 residues. CDR3 residues: CASSLFGDATYNEQFF. CDR3 DNA sequence: TGTGCCAGCAGTTTATTCGGAGACGCTACCTACAATGAGCAGTTCTTC.

This clonotype was picked up a small number of times. The J gene is TRBJ2-1, the V gene TRBV12-5; TRBD1 matches at 10 bases. There are 21 residues in the CDR3. Trimming removed 2 bases from V and 5 bases from J; junction bases left unmatched: 21. Looked up from germline, CDR1 is LGHNT and CDR2 is FRNRAP. The CDR3 region has the DNA TGTGCTAGTGGTTTGTTTCTTCAGACAGGGGGCCGTTCAGTAGGGGACAATGAGCAGTTCTTC. This encodes CASGLFLQTGGRSVGDNEQFF.

This clonotype has more than one count but fewer than ten. V and J are TRBV12-3 or TRBV12-4 and TRBJ2-6; unclear D gene. The V end lost 3 bases, the J end lost 0 bases, and 12 bases lay between the germline ends. The CDR3 is 17 residues long. This CDR3 is CASSFTPTVSGANVLTF. For the CDR3, the DNA is TGTGCCAGCAGTTTTACCCCTACTGTCTCTGGGGCCAACGTCCTGACTTTC.

The chain uses TRBV6-5 and TRBJ2-7, with 10 bases identical to TRBD1. CDR3 length: 16 amino acids. The V gene's germline CDR1 is MNHEY and CDR2 SVGAGI. Losses at the gene ends were 5 bases for V and 0 bases for J; bases not matched to a gene: 7. The CDR3: CASSGKGQGVSYEQYF. CDR3 DNA: TGTGCCAGCAGTGGAAAAGGACAGGGGGTCTCCTACGAGCAGTACTTC.

The CDR3 loop reads CASSLGDSRETQYF. CDR3 coding DNA: TGTGCCAGCAGCTTAGGAGATTCCCGGGAGACCCAGTACTTC. The chain couples TRBV7-2 to TRBJ2-5, with D hard to call. CDR3 length: 14 residues. Germline V gene lookup returns CDR1 SGHTA and CDR2 FQGNSA. Trimming took 1 base from V and 5 from J, leaving 11 bases between them.

A remark on this clonotype: The junction departs from germline at one end; a sequencing error may be responsible. This sequence joins TRBV20-1 and TRBJ2-1, with 9 bases aligning to TRBD2. This CDR3 is 14 amino acids long. CDR1 and CDR2 from the germline V gene are DFQATT and SNEGSKA (reference sequence). CDR3 DNA: TGCAGTGCTGAACTAGCGGGCTCCCACAATGAGCAGTTCTTC. Protein: CSAELAGSHNEQFF.

This clonotype came up a few times. This sequence joins TRBV7-8 and TRBJ2-1; 10 bases are shared with TRBD2. The CDR3 contains 17 residues. Germline V gene lookup returns CDR1 SGHVS and CDR2 FQNEAQ. V lost 0 bases to trimming and J lost 6 bases; unmatched junction nucleotides: 8. The CDR3 protein is CASSLAPASGRANEQFF. In DNA form, the CDR3 reads TGTGCCAGCAGCTTAGCGCCCGCGAGCGGGAGGGCCAATGAGCAGTTCTTC.

Ten or more counts support this clonotype. V and J are TRBV7-2 and TRBJ2-5, with D possibly matching TRBD1 (6 bases). The CDR3 has 14 residues. Germline CDR1 SGHTA, CDR2 FQGNSA. V lost 2 bases to trimming and J lost 5 bases, with 12 bases between them. The CDR3 loop is CASSLFGGDETQYF. The CDR3 DNA follows: TGTGCCAGCAGCTTATTTGGGGGCGATGAGACCCAGTACTTC.

The chain is built from TRBV7-6 and TRBJ2-5; 10 nucleotides agree with TRBD2. Germline values: CDR1 SGHVS, CDR2 FNYEAQ. CDR3 length: 14 amino acids. The ends lost 5 bases at V and 3 bases at J; junction bases unmatched: 3. DNA of the CDR3: TGTGCCAGCAGCCGCGGACTAGCGGAAGAGACCCAGTACTTC. Its translation: CASSRGLAEETQYF.

This clonotype was found a few times. The chain employs TRBV7-2 and TRBJ2-2; D not resolved. The CDR3 has 13 amino acids. Germline-derived CDR1 and CDR2 are SGHTA and FQGNSA. Trimming left V 2 bases short and J 9 bases short, with 10 bases between. The CDR3: CASSLSLARELFF. In DNA form, the CDR3 reads TGTGCCAGCAGCTTATCACTGGCACGGGAGCTGTTTTTT.

This clonotype has at least ten counts. The chain employs TRBV7-9 and TRBJ2-3; D gene uncertain. V lost 7 bases, J lost 0 bases, and 11 bases lay in between. The CDR3 has 14 amino acids. Germline V lookup: CDR1 SEHNR, CDR2 FQNEAQ (reference sequence). CDR3 in DNA: TGTGCCAGCACCTCATCCGCGAGCACAGATACGCAGTATTTT. It is translated as CASTSSASTDTQYF.

The rearrangement links TRBV20-1 to TRBJ1-2; 9 nucleotides match TRBD1. V was pared by 3 bases and J by 6 bases, with 8 bases of the junction left unmatched. CDR3 length: 14 amino acids. The germline gives CDR1 DFQATT, CDR2 SNEGSKA (reference sequence). This chain's CDR3 is CSASSHRGLDGYTF. The CDR3 DNA is TGCAGTGCTAGTTCCCACAGGGGGCTGGATGGCTACACCTTC.

This clonotype was seen just once. One end of the junction does not line up with germline, which may come from a read error. This sequence joins TRBV5-6 and TRBJ2-1, with D perhaps matching TRBD2 (5 bases). Germline loops: CDR1 SGHDT, CDR2 YYEEEE. The CDR3 is 17 amino acids. The CDR3, as DNA: TGTGCCAGCACCTTGACATTGACCACGAGGGACTACAATGAGCAGTTCTTC. Amino acid sequence: CASTLTLTTRDYNEQFF.

The V call is TRBV20-1, the J call TRBJ2-3, with 7 bases matching TRBD1. Germline V gene data show CDR1 as DFQATT and CDR2 as SNEGSKA (reference sequence). V shed 3 bases and J 3 bases; nucleotides not matched to a gene: 6. CDR3 size: 14 residues. The CDR3 region is CSARFPGGTDTQYF. CDR3 DNA sequence: TGCAGTGCTAGGTTCCCAGGGGGTACAGATACGCAGTATTTT.

The chain uses TRBV4-2 and TRBJ1-3, with no clear D. The CDR3 loop spans 14 amino acids. V lost 1 base, J lost 0 bases, and 4 bases lay in between. CDR1 is LGHNA and CDR2 is YNFKEQ in the germline V gene. CDR3 in DNA: TGTGCCAGCAGCCAAGCAGACTCTGGAAACACCATATATTTT. Translation gives CASSQADSGNTIYF.

The chain recombines TRBV27 with TRBJ2-7; D call uncertain. Per the germline V gene, CDR1 is MNHEY and CDR2 is SMNVEV (reference sequence). The CDR3 totals 16 residues. The V gene lost 3 bases and the J gene lost 0 bases, with 15 bases spanning the gap. The CDR3, as DNA: TGTGCCAGCAGTTTCTCGTCCGCCACGAGCTCCTACGAGCAGTACTTC. Protein sequence: CASSFSSATSSYEQYF.

In this sample, this clonotype turned up a few times. The rearrangement uses TRBV20-1 and TRBJ2-3; the match to TRBD2 covers 11 bases. The CDR3 sequence is 18 residues long. Per germline, CDR1 DFQATT and CDR2 SNEGSKA (reference sequence). The trim removed 1 base at V and 3 bases at J, leaving 12 bases unmatched. CDR3 sequence reads: CSARGNLLTSGRTDTQYF. In nucleotides, the CDR3 is TGCAGTGCTAGAGGCAACCTACTTACTAGCGGGAGAACAGATACGCAGTATTTT.

This chain joins TRBV5-4 and TRBJ2-3; D may be TRBD1 or TRBD2 (5 bases each). The V gene's germline CDR1 is SGHNT and CDR2 YYREEE (reference sequence). Trimming took off 1 base at V and 5 bases at J, with 11 bases between the two ends. CDR3 length: 14 amino acids. Written as DNA, the CDR3 is TGTGCCAGCAGCTTGCGCAGGGAGAAAGATACGCAGTATTTT. It translates to CASSLRREKDTQYF.

The V gene is TRBV6-4, the J gene TRBJ2-1; TRBD2 aligns across 8 bases. CDR1 and CDR2 (germline): MRHNA, SNTAGT. V trimming: 0 bases; J trimming: 0 bases; junction bases outside the gene matches: 1. The CDR3 sequence is 16 residues long. This CDR3 is CASSDSGTSSYNEQFF. The CDR3 nucleotides read TGTGCCAGCAGTGACTCCGGGACTAGCTCCTACAATGAGCAGTTCTTC.

The genes are TRBV5-4 and TRBJ1-2, with 9 positions matching TRBD1. The CDR3 sequence is 16 residues long. Germline V gene sequence: CDR1 SGHNT, CDR2 YYREEE (reference sequence). Trimming took 4 bases from V and 1 from J; bases not matched to a gene: 8. This chain's CDR3 is CASSDTGGPVNYGYTF. DNA of the CDR3: TGTGCCAGCAGCGATACAGGGGGCCCGGTTAACTATGGCTACACCTTC. Together with reference TRBV5-4 and TRBJ1-2, the CDR3 gives the full variable domain: ETGVTQSPTHLIKTRGQQVTLRCSSQSGHNTVSWYQQALGQGPQFIFQYYREEENGRGNFPPRFSGLQFPNYSSELNVNALELDDSALYLCASSDTGGPVNYGYTFGSGTRLTVV.

The V gene is TRBV28, the J gene TRBJ2-4, with 8 bases lining up with TRBD1. Germline V gene data show CDR1 as MDHEN and CDR2 as SYDVKM. This CDR3 has 14 amino acids. V dropped 3 bases and J dropped 8; count of bases not matched to a gene: 6. For the CDR3, the DNA is TGTGCCAGCAGTTTGTCACAGGGGGAGGACATTCAGTACTTC. Its protein is CASSLSQGEDIQYF. The full variable domain, completed using reference TRBV28 and TRBJ2-4, is DVKVTQSSRYLVKRTGEKVFLECVQDMDHENMFWYRQDPGLGLRLIYFSYDVKMKEKGDIPEGYSVSREKKERFSLILESASTNQTSMYLCASSLSQGEDIQYFGAGTRLSVL.